Listed here are 18 T cell receptor beta chains from one sample, sequenced in a study of T-cell memory formation after mild COVID-19. Via MiXCR, TCRdb re-called the 5' RACE reads, giving one row per CDR3 protein. The sample holds roughly 610,000 distinct CDR3 sequences; 17% are singletons and the top ten take about 8.1%. The sample consisted of PBMCs or a T cell subset sorted from them (not recorded which). The source is an adult woman who had mild COVID-19 (a few samples of this study predate the infection). Cell type and time point are not known.

This clonotype was seen only a few times. The genes are TRBV7-2 and TRBJ2-2, with D perhaps TRBD1 (6 bases). CDR1 is SGHTA and CDR2 is FQGNSA in the germline V gene. V gave up 1 base and J gave up 6 bases, with 9 bases separating them. This CDR3 spans 14 amino acids. The CDR3 sequence: CASSLGGRAGELFF. CDR3 DNA sequence: TGTGCCAGCAGCTTAGGGGGGCGGGCCGGGGAGCTGTTTTTT.

The chain employs TRBV7-2 and TRBJ2-5; 7 bases are shared with TRBD2. Germline trimming cut 5 bases from V and 3 bases from J; bases unmatched to any gene: 6. Germline CDR1 is SGHTA and CDR2 is FQGNSA. This CDR3 comprises 14 residues. For the CDR3, the DNA is TGTGCCAGCAGCCCCGGACTAGTCAAAGAGACCCAGTACTTC. Translation: CASSPGLVKETQYF.

This clonotype was found a few times. The genes are TRBV10-3 and TRBJ1-1; D is ambiguous. The CDR3 contains 13 residues. Germline CDR1 reads ENHRY; CDR2 reads SYGVKD. The V and J ends lost 11 bases and 1 base respectively, with 14 bases between them. Here the CDR3 DNA reads TGTGCCGCCTCCGACACACAGAACACTGAAGCTTTCTTT. It specifies CAASDTQNTEAFF.

This chain connects TRBV6-6 to TRBJ1-2; D is undetermined. The CDR3 contains 14 residues. The V gene's germline CDR1 is MNHNY and CDR2 SVGAGI (reference sequence). Deletions cut 0 bases from V and 8 bases from J, with 13 bases between. This CDR3 reads CASSYSSAVMGYTF. In DNA form, the CDR3 reads TGTGCCAGCAGTTACTCGAGTGCGGTTATGGGCTACACCTTC.

This chain joins TRBV24-1 and TRBJ2-5; no clear D. Germline lookup yields CDR1 KGHDR and CDR2 SFDVKD. The CDR3 loop spans 15 amino acids. The V gene lost 4 bases and the J gene lost 0 bases, with 11 bases spanning the gap. The DNA for the CDR3 is TGTGCCACCAGTGACTCGACACCGTACCAAGAGACCCAGTACTTC. Amino acids: CATSDSTPYQETQYF.

This clonotype has a handful of counts. This rearrangement joins TRBV19 to TRBJ2-7; D not resolved. This CDR3 region has 16 residues. Per the germline V gene, CDR1 is LNHDA and CDR2 is SQIVND (reference sequence). Trimming removed 8 bases from V and 0 bases from J, with 20 bases in between. The CDR3 here is CASSPGSESGSYEQYF. The CDR3 DNA sequence: TGTGCCAGTTCCCCGGGTTCAGAGAGTGGCTCCTACGAGCAGTACTTC.

This clonotype was observed a handful of times. The chain uses TRBV4-1 and TRBJ2-1; unclear D gene. From germline, CDR1 is MGHRA and CDR2 YSYEKL. The CDR3 length is 18 residues. With 0 bases removed from V and 2 bases from J, the gap between germline ends came to 17 bases. CDR3: CASSQDRSSEPPYNEQFF. CDR3 nucleotides: TGCGCCAGCAGCCAAGACCGATCATCGGAGCCGCCCTACAATGAGCAGTTCTTC.

The chain joins TRBV12-3 or TRBV12-4 to TRBJ2-2; 8 bases align to TRBD2. Losses at the gene ends were 1 base for V and 1 base for J; bases not matched to a gene: 5. The CDR3 is made up of 17 amino acids. The chain's CDR3 is CASSLVRGGLNTGELFF. The CDR3 DNA reads as TGTGCCAGCAGTTTAGTTCGGGGGGGGCTGAACACCGGGGAGCTGTTTTTT.

This rearrangement joins TRBV9 to TRBJ1-1; D unresolved. Per the germline V gene, CDR1 is SGDLS and CDR2 is YYNGEE. There are 12 residues in the CDR3. Trimming took off 4 bases at V and 11 bases at J, with 15 bases between the two ends. The CDR3 loop is CASSPPDSPAFF. The CDR3 DNA is TGTGCCAGCAGCCCCCCGGATTCCCCGGCTTTCTTT.

The chain recombines TRBV6-5 with TRBJ2-1, with 10 bases aligning to TRBD1. The CDR3 has 18 amino acids. From germline, CDR1 is MNHEY and CDR2 SVGAGI. With 4 bases clipped from V and 8 bases from J, the junction kept 17 bases outside the gene matches. The CDR3 loop is CASSLTGGVRLVSDEQFF. In DNA, the CDR3 is TGTGCCAGCAGTTTGACAGGGGGCGTCAGACTAGTATCGGATGAGCAGTTCTTC.

This clonotype was picked up a small number of times. CDR3 in amino acids: CASSLFWGISGDTGELFF. As DNA, the CDR3 is TGTGCCAGCAGCTTATTTTGGGGGATCAGCGGAGACACCGGGGAGCTGTTTTTT. The chain links TRBV11-2 to TRBJ2-2, with D perhaps being TRBD1 or TRBD2 (5 bases each). Trimming pared 2 bases from V and 3 bases from J, leaving 19 bases between. Germline CDR1 SGHAT, CDR2 FQNNGV. CDR3 length: 18 residues.

The V gene is TRBV2, the J gene TRBJ1-4; the D gene is possibly TRBD1 (6 bases). CDR3 length equals 15 residues. V lost 4 bases and J 8 bases, leaving 17 bases between the germline ends. Germline V gene data show CDR1 as SNHLY and CDR2 as FYNNEI. The CDR3 bases are TGTGCCAGCAGTGTCGAACAGGGTCGGTCGGAAAAACTGTTTTTT. This encodes CASSVEQGRSEKLFF.

The chain uses TRBV4-3 and TRBJ2-6, with D possibly matching TRBD1 (6 bases). V dropped 4 bases and J dropped 0 bases, with 10 bases sitting between them. There are 16 residues in the CDR3. Germline V lookup: CDR1 LGHNA, CDR2 YSLEER. The CDR3 DNA sequence: TGCGCCAGCAGCCCTGGACAGCACTCTGGGGCCAACGTCCTGACTTTC. Amino acids: CASSPGQHSGANVLTF.

J is TRBJ1-6 and V is TRBV7-8; no firm D call. This CDR3 is 16 amino acids long. Germline values: CDR1 SGHVS, CDR2 FQNEAQ. Trimming pared 3 bases from V and 8 bases from J, leaving 17 bases between. Here the CDR3 reads CASSFLETYQDSPLHF. Here the CDR3 DNA reads TGTGCCAGCAGCTTCTTGGAGACCTATCAGGATTCACCCCTCCACTTT.

The chain is built from TRBV6-2 or TRBV6-3 and TRBJ2-5; TRBD2 agrees at 11 bases. The germline V gene has CDR1 MNHEY and CDR2 SVGEGT. The CDR3 is 16 amino acids. V lost 1 base to trimming and J lost 2 bases; unmatched junction nucleotides: 3. DNA for the CDR3: TGTGCCAGCAGTTACTGGGGACTAGCGGAACAAGAGACCCAGTACTTC. This translates into CASSYWGLAEQETQYF.

In this sample, this clonotype turned up a few times. The V and J genes are TRBV12-3 or TRBV12-4 and TRBJ2-1, with 7 nucleotides matching TRBD1. The CDR3 is made up of 13 amino acids. Losses at the gene ends were 5 bases for V and 7 bases for J; bases not matched to a gene: 5. The CDR3 loop reads CASSQGEWNEQFF. The CDR3 DNA is TGTGCCAGCAGTCAGGGGGAGTGGAATGAGCAGTTCTTC.

This clonotype occurred a few times. CDR3 in DNA: TGCGCCAGCAGCTCGGGGTCTCAAATTAATTCACCCCTCCACTTT. Residues: CASSSGSQINSPLHF. The chain uses TRBV5-1 and TRBJ1-6; D gene ambiguous. Germline V gives CDR1 SGHRS, CDR2 YFSETQ. V lost 3 bases and J lost 6, with 13 bases in between. The CDR3 contains 15 residues.

Only a few counts were recorded for this clonotype. The CDR3, as DNA: TGCAGTGCTCTCGGGACAGCCAAAAACATTCAGTACTTC. Residues: CSALGTAKNIQYF. The chain is built from TRBV20-1 and TRBJ2-4; either TRBD1 or TRBD2 may supply D (5 bases each). Germline CDR1 is DFQATT and CDR2 is SNEGSKA (reference sequence). CDR3 length: 13 residues. V was pared by 5 bases and J by 0 bases, with 8 bases between.